A selection of T cell receptor beta chains follows, all from one sample in a study of Ad26.COV2.S vaccination and SARS-CoV-2 variants. Profiled with immunoSEQ multiplex PCR; TCRdb holds only in-frame clones, not every one. The table has fewer than 500,000 clones, 89% seen once. The starting material was peripheral blood, obtained in a trial of Ad26.COV2.S vaccine versus placebo. Receptors originate from a person between 18 and 65 years old who received the Ad26.COV2.S COVID-19 vaccine or a placebo. CDR3s include the opening cysteine and the closing phenylalanine or tryptophan. The order of the fields is clone size, D gene, V gene, J gene, CDR3 protein, CDR3 DNA. A D gene is named only where the DNA matches it firmly. Not all rows give a size; the values are once, few, many and, for expanded clones, a class.

size: NA; D: NA; V: TRBV9; J: TRBJ2-5; CDR3: CASSAGVWVGETQYF; DNA: TGTGCCAGCAGCGCAGGGGTATGGGTAGGGGAGACCCAGTACTTC
size: NA; D: NA; V: TRBV24-1; J: TRBJ2-5; CDR3: CATSDPWTSETQYF; DNA: TGTGCCACCAGTGATCCCTGGACTTCTGAGACCCAGTACTTC
size: NA; D: TRBD2; V: TRBV6-5; J: TRBJ2-5; CDR3: CASSYSPRLAGETQYF; DNA: TGTGCCAGCAGTTACTCTCCCCGGCTAGCGGGAGAGACCCAGTACTTC
size: NA; D: NA; V: TRBV7-2; J: TRBJ1-5; CDR3: CASSLVIGGNQPQHF; DNA: TGTGCCAGCAGCTTAGTGATAGGGGGCAATCAGCCCCAGCATTTT
size: NA; D: TRBD2; V: TRBV7-3; J: TRBJ2-3; CDR3: CASSLGQRGISTDTQYF; DNA: TGTGCCAGCAGCTTAGGGCAGCGGGGGATCAGCACAGATACGCAGTATTTT
size: NA; D: NA; V: TRBV7-2; J: TRBJ2-5; CDR3: CASSLFVQETQYF; DNA: TGTGCCAGCAGCTTATTCGTACAAGAGACCCAGTACTTC
size: NA; D: TRBD2; V: TRBV11-3; J: TRBJ2-1; CDR3: CASSLEVSGSLFF; DNA: TGTGCCAGCAGCTTAGAGGTTAGCGGGAGTTTGTTCTTC
size: NA; D: NA; V: TRBV15; J: TRBJ1-5; CDR3: CATSRDGGGGQPQHF; DNA: TGTGCCACCAGCAGAGATGGGGGAGGGGGTCAGCCCCAGCATTTT
size: NA; D: NA; V: TRBV6-5; J: TRBJ1-4; CDR3: CASRPVLNEKLFF; DNA: TGTGCCAGCAGGCCAGTCCTTAATGAAAAACTGTTTTTT
size: NA; D: NA; V: TRBV11-3; J: TRBJ2-4; CDR3: CASAGTKNIQYF; DNA: TGTGCCAGCGCGGGGACAAAAAACATTCAGTACTTC
size: NA; D: NA; V: TRBV12-3/TRBV12-4; J: TRBJ2-1; CDR3: CASSFHSSEQFF; DNA: TGTGCCAGCAGTTTTCACTCAAGTGAGCAGTTCTTC
size: NA; D: NA; V: TRBV9; J: TRBJ2-3; CDR3: CASSVGVSAPIGTQYF; DNA: TGTGCCAGCAGCGTCGGGGTTTCGGCCCCGATCGGTACGCAGTATTTT
size: NA; D: NA; V: TRBV6-1; J: TRBJ1-2; CDR3: CASSEQTHYGYTF; DNA: TGTGCCAGCAGTGAACAAACACATTACGGCTACACCTTC
size: NA; D: NA; V: TRBV30; J: TRBJ2-7; CDR3: CAWNRAGGNEQYF; DNA: TGTGCCTGGAATAGGGCCGGGGGTAACGAGCAGTACTTC
size: once; D: NA; V: TRBV28; J: TRBJ1-2; CDR3: CASKPGGFPGYTF; DNA: TGTGCCAGCAAGCCCGGGGGTTTTCCTGGCTACACCTTC
size: few; D: TRBD1; V: TRBV13; J: TRBJ1-2; CDR3: CASSLGPRDSYGYTF; DNA: TGTGCCAGCAGCTTAGGTCCCAGGGACAGCTATGGCTACACCTTC
size: once; D: NA; V: TRBV6-2/TRBV6-3; J: TRBJ2-6; CDR3: CASSRDSGANVLTF; DNA: TGTGCCAGCAGTCGGGACTCTGGGGCCAACGTCCTGACTTTC
size: NA; D: NA; V: TRBV7-7; J: TRBJ2-5; CDR3: CASSLGGAVYQETQYF; DNA: TGTGCCAGCAGCTTAGGTGGAGCGGTGTACCAAGAGACCCAGTACTTC
size: NA; D: NA; V: TRBV7-9; J: TRBJ2-3; CDR3: CASSQGGADTQYF; DNA: TGTGCCAGCAGCCAAGGGGGGGCAGATACGCAGTATTTT
size: NA; D: TRBD2; V: TRBV3-1/TRBV3-2; J: TRBJ2-1; CDR3: CASSQWTSGGNEQFF; DNA: TGTGCCAGCAGCCAGTGGACTAGCGGAGGCAATGAGCAGTTCTTC
size: NA; D: NA; V: TRBV6-6; J: TRBJ1-4; CDR3: CASSYWGRATNEKLFF; DNA: TGTGCCAGCAGTTACTGGGGGAGGGCAACTAATGAAAAACTGTTTTTT
size: NA; D: NA; V: TRBV28; J: TRBJ1-4; CDR3: CASSDGDWSEKLFF; DNA: TGTGCCAGCAGTGACGGTGACTGGAGTGAAAAACTGTTTTTT
size: once; D: TRBD2; V: TRBV10-3; J: TRBJ2-3; CDR3: CASRLAGAVDTQYF; DNA: TGTGCCTCCCGACTAGCGGGAGCAGTAGATACGCAGTATTTT
size: NA; D: TRBD2; V: TRBV30; J: TRBJ2-1; CDR3: CAWSVSGGQEQFF; DNA: TGTGCCTGGAGTGTGTCGGGGGGGCAGGAGCAGTTCTTC
size: NA; D: TRBD2; V: TRBV5-1; J: TRBJ2-2; CDR3: CASSLGGLAGGTGELFF; DNA: TGCGCCAGCAGCTTGGGCGGACTAGCGGGAGGGACCGGGGAGCTGTTTTTT
size: NA; D: NA; V: TRBV4-2; J: TRBJ1-1; CDR3: CASSQVTTAEAFF; DNA: TGTGCCAGCAGCCAAGTCACTACAGCTGAAGCTTTCTTT
size: NA; D: TRBD2; V: TRBV10-3; J: TRBJ2-3; CDR3: CAISNLADSTDTQYF; DNA: TGTGCCATCAGTAATCTAGCGGATAGCACAGATACGCAGTATTTT
size: NA; D: NA; V: TRBV5-1; J: TRBJ2-1; CDR3: CASQTGPPHNEQFF; DNA: TGCGCCAGCCAGACAGGACCCCCTCACAATGAGCAGTTCTTC
size: NA; D: NA; V: TRBV6-6; J: TRBJ2-2; CDR3: CASSFRGRYTGELFF; DNA: TGTGCCAGCAGCTTCCGGGGCAGGTACACCGGGGAGCTGTTTTTT